This TCR beta chain is from a study of shared clonotypes between healthy human individuals. Sequencing used immunoSEQ multiplex PCR; TCRdb keeps in-frame clones, though not all of them. The top ten clones hold 0.39% of a sample with millions of clones, approximately 93% of them seen once. Germline-derived CDR1 and CDR2 are MDHEN and SYDVKM. This CDR3 region has 15 residues. After removal of 5 bases from V and 4 bases from J, the junction contained 9 bases not matched to a gene. The TCR sequence derives from a man between 18 and 35 years old in good health. Some clones in this sample may be carry-over from other donors' samples. The V and J genes are TRBV28 and TRBJ1-1, with 8 bases matching TRBD1. Sequences were obtained from naive CD4+ T cells from PBMCs. The subset: CD45RA+ positively selected. CDR3 loop: CASSPGQGGITEAFF. CDR3 nucleotide sequence: TGTGCCAGCAGTCCCGGACAGGGAGGAATCACTGAAGCTTTCTTT.